This record concerns one T cell receptor (beta chain) sequence. Its specificity is unknown. The sample comes from a study of T cells after yellow fever vaccination. Study observations and caveats: Highly abundant clonotypes carried over from the bulk population could end up in FACS-sorted repertoires as contaminants. Clonotypes appearing in both CD4 and CD8 compartments existed, and their share was small.

It was through 5'RACE template switching that TCR cDNA was made, with a universal primer site and UMIs added. A single record per CDR3 protein comes from TCRdb applying MiXCR to the 5' RACE reads. The profile shows around 70,000 distinct CDR3 sequences, roughly 6.9% of them singletons. The receptor comes from a man between 18 and 29 years old who received the YFV17D yellow fever vaccine. The sample was CD8+ T cells sorted from PBMCs, taken 5 days after the first yellow fever vaccination.

CDR3 in DNA: TGCGCCAGCAGCCAGTTGAAGACCGATAATTCACCCCTCCACTTT. This gives the protein CASSQLKTDNSPLHF. The chain combines TRBV4-1 with TRBJ1-6; D is undetermined. This CDR3 comprises 15 residues. Trimming removed 3 bases from V and 5 bases from J, with 11 bases in between. Germline lookup yields CDR1 MGHRA and CDR2 YSYEKL.